Below are 20 T cell receptor beta chains sequenced from a single sample in a study of T cell repertoires in cytomegalovirus infection. TCRdb re-analysed the reads in MiXCR, keeping a single row per CDR3 protein. Of about half a million distinct CDR3 sequences in the sample, more than 40% are singletons; the top ten hold around 45%. These TCRs are of unknown antigen specificity. Sequenced material: cultured PBMCs, taken from culture after CMV antigen stimulation. These receptor sequences come from a human donor in good health (CMV status not recorded). Some clones in this sample may be carry-over from other donors' samples.

The J gene is TRBJ2-7, the V gene TRBV7-9, with D tentatively TRBD2 (5 bases). Germline CDR1 SEHNR, CDR2 FQNEAQ (reference sequence). The V end lost 3 bases, the J end lost 6 bases, and 9 bases lay between the germline ends. The CDR3 runs 12 residues. CDR3 loop: CASSFRRGEQYF. CDR3 DNA: TGTGCCAGCAGCTTCCGACGGGGCGAGCAGTACTTC.

The chain combines TRBV2 with TRBJ2-5; the D gene is possibly TRBD1 (6 bases). The germline CDR1 and CDR2 sequences are SNHLY and FYNNEI. CDR3 length: 13 amino acids. The V and J ends lost 7 bases and 4 bases respectively, with 13 bases between them. CDR3 residues: CASTTGLGETQYF. CDR3 coding DNA: TGTGCCAGCACGACAGGCTTGGGAGAGACCCAGTACTTC.

The CDR3 sequence is CASTRGVNTEAFF. DNA of the CDR3: TGTGCCAGCACCCGGGGGGTGAACACTGAAGCTTTCTTT. The gene calls are TRBV6-5 and TRBJ1-1; maybe TRBD1 (5 bases). Germline V gives CDR1 MNHEY, CDR2 SVGAGI. V lost 7 bases and J 0 bases, leaving 9 bases between the germline ends. This CDR3 has 13 amino acids.

This clonotype was recorded at least ten times. This chain uses TRBV7-8 with TRBJ1-1; maybe TRBD1 (5 bases). The CDR3 loop spans 14 amino acids. V lost 2 bases to trimming and J lost 7 bases, with 14 bases between them. Germline loops: CDR1 SGHVS, CDR2 FQNEAQ. In DNA form, the CDR3 reads TGTGCCAGCAGCTTACAGGGAGTAGGGTTTGAAGCTTTCTTT. This encodes CASSLQGVGFEAFF.

This chain connects TRBV7-8 to TRBJ2-7; D possibly corresponds to TRBD1 (5 bases). V was clipped by 6 bases and J by 2 bases, with 17 bases between them. Germline CDR1 SGHVS, CDR2 FQNEAQ. This CDR3 has 15 amino acids. The CDR3 DNA reads as TGTGCCAGCAGTCAAACCACAGGTTTTGCCTACGAGCAGTACTTC. This gives the protein CASSQTTGFAYEQYF.

This chain uses TRBV7-6 with TRBJ1-4, with 7 bases that match TRBD1. CDR1 is SGHVS, CDR2 FNYEAQ, per germline. J gave up 5 bases and V 4 bases, and 7 bases lay outside the gene matches. CDR3 length equals 15 residues. The CDR3: CASSSQPGQNEKLFF. CDR3 DNA: TGTGCCAGCAGCTCTCAACCGGGACAGAATGAAAAACTGTTTTTT.

This clonotype was detected a few times. The J gene is TRBJ1-3, the V gene TRBV7-2; D remains unclear. The V gene's germline CDR1 is SGHTA and CDR2 FQGNSA. The CDR3 has 16 residues. V lost 0 bases and J 2 bases, leaving 11 bases between the germline ends. This CDR3 is CASSLARWGTGNTIYF. In DNA, the CDR3 is TGTGCCAGCAGCTTAGCGCGGTGGGGAACTGGAAACACCATATATTTT.

Only a few counts were recorded for this clonotype. This chain uses TRBV5-1 with TRBJ2-5, with 7 bases that match TRBD2. The trim removed 3 bases at V and 2 bases at J, leaving 7 bases unmatched. CDR3 length: 15 amino acids. Germline CDR1 is SGHRS and CDR2 is YFSETQ. The CDR3 DNA follows: TGCGCCAGCAGCTACAGACCCGGGAGGCAAGAGACCCAGTACTTC. Translated, it gives CASSYRPGRQETQYF.

This clonotype was seen a few times. The chain is built from TRBV7-6 and TRBJ1-1; 12 bases fit TRBD1. Per the germline V gene, CDR1 is SGHVS and CDR2 is FNYEAQ. This CDR3 spans 17 amino acids. V dropped 1 base and J dropped 5; count of bases not matched to a gene: 8. The CDR3 region is CASSLVGTGGGGTEAFF. The DNA for the CDR3 is TGTGCCAGCAGCTTAGTAGGGACAGGGGGCGGTGGGACTGAAGCTTTCTTT.

In its sample, this clonotype was seen a few times. J is TRBJ1-3 and V is TRBV27, with 8 bases fitting TRBD1. There are 19 residues in the CDR3. J lost 8 bases, V lost 0 bases, and 18 bases had no gene match. Germline V lookup: CDR1 MNHEY, CDR2 SMNVEV (reference sequence). Written as DNA, the CDR3 is TGTGCCAGCAGTTTATCGGGCCCGGGGACAGGTCCCCGTAGATACACCATATATTTT. Amino acids: CASSLSGPGTGPRRYTIYF.

This clonotype was seen a handful of times. The CDR3 sequence: CSASGQGDTEAFF. For the CDR3, the DNA is TGCAGTGCTAGCGGGCAGGGGGACACTGAAGCTTTCTTT. The genes are TRBV20-1 and TRBJ1-1; 7 nucleotides align to TRBD1. The junction had 4 bases not matched to a gene; V was cut back by 3 bases and J by 3 bases. This CDR3 has 13 amino acids. CDR1 is DFQATT and CDR2 is SNEGSKA in the germline V gene (reference sequence).

A single count supports this clonotype. The rearrangement joins TRBV10-2 to TRBJ1-3; D uncertain. The V end was cut by 4 bases, the J end by 1 base, with 8 bases between. This CDR3 is 14 amino acids long. Germline V CDR1 and CDR2: WSHSY, SAAADI. CDR3 region: CASSARESGNTIYF. Written as DNA, the CDR3 is TGCGCCAGCAGTGCTAGGGAGTCTGGAAACACCATATATTTT.

This chain links TRBV2 with TRBJ2-2, with D perhaps matching TRBD2 (5 bases). The CDR3 loop spans 15 amino acids. Per the germline V gene, CDR1 is SNHLY and CDR2 is FYNNEI. V was cut by 6 bases and J by 6 bases, with 17 bases left in between. CDR3 sequence (DNA): TGTGCCAGCAGCGCGGAGGTCGCGTGGGCCGGGGAGCTGTTTTTT. It encodes CASSAEVAWAGELFF.

This clonotype was picked up a small number of times. V is TRBV29-1 and J is TRBJ2-1, with D maybe TRBD1 (7 bases). The CDR3 runs 13 residues. CDR1 is SQVTM and CDR2 is ANQGSEA in the germline V gene. The V and J ends lost 7 bases and 8 bases respectively, with 18 bases between them. CDR3 loop: CSAQGEAPYEQFF. DNA for the CDR3: TGCAGCGCCCAGGGGGAGGCCCCCTATGAGCAGTTCTTC.

This clonotype was seen only a few times. This chain connects TRBV7-2 to TRBJ1-2, with 7 positions matching TRBD1. CDR3 length equals 13 residues. Germline CDR1 and CDR2: SGHTA and FQGNSA. V lost 6 bases and J lost 4; bases outside the gene matches: 5. CDR3 sequence reads: CASSSTGVYGYTF. In nucleotides, the CDR3 is TGTGCCAGCAGTTCCACAGGGGTCTATGGCTACACCTTC.

The sample holds one count of this clonotype. The genes are TRBV20-1 and TRBJ2-5; TRBD2 aligns across 8 bases. Germline-derived CDR1 and CDR2 are DFQATT and SNEGSKA (reference sequence). J lost 5 bases, V lost 5 bases, and 10 bases had no gene match. The CDR3 length is 14 residues. The CDR3 is CSAHLRGGWETQYF. CDR3 coding DNA: TGCAGTGCTCACCTACGGGGGGGCTGGGAGACCCAGTACTTC.

The chain couples TRBV14 to TRBJ1-1; possibly TRBD1 for D (5 bases). Trimming removed 6 bases at V and 6 bases at J, with 14 bases between. Germline V gene sequence: CDR1 SGHDN, CDR2 FVKESK. The CDR3 spans 13 residues. The CDR3 DNA follows: TGTGCCAGCAGTCAGGGTTTGAGCTCTGAAGCTTTCTTT. Translation gives CASSQGLSSEAFF.

The V and J genes are TRBV4-1 and TRBJ2-5, with a weak D call TRBD2 (6 bases). CDR3 length: 14 amino acids. Trimming shortened V by 1 base and J by 9 bases, and 15 bases separated the two germline ends. CDR1 and CDR2 from the germline V gene are MGHRA and YSYEKL. The CDR3 here is CASSQVGLPGAQYF. CDR3 coding DNA: TGCGCCAGCAGCCAAGTCGGGCTACCGGGGGCCCAGTACTTC.

This clonotype turned up a few times. The chain recombines TRBV11-2 with TRBJ2-3; 10 bases map to TRBD2. The CDR3 is 20 amino acids. Trimming removed 3 bases from V and 0 bases from J; junction bases left unmatched: 15. Germline V lookup: CDR1 SGHAT, CDR2 FQNNGV. CDR3 loop: CASSLGGLAGVYSSTDTQYF. The DNA of the CDR3 is TGTGCCAGCAGCTTGGGGGGGCTAGCGGGAGTCTACTCTAGCACAGATACGCAGTATTTT.

V gene TRBV19 combines with J gene TRBJ1-5; D remains ambiguous. Germline V gene sequence: CDR1 LNHDA, CDR2 SQIVND (reference sequence). The CDR3 is 14 residues long. V gave up 7 bases and J gave up 0 bases, with 10 bases separating them. CDR3 protein: CASKWGNSNQPQHF. The CDR3 nucleotides are TGTGCCAGTAAATGGGGAAATAGCAATCAGCCCCAGCATTTT. The variable domain in full, completed from reference TRBV19 and TRBJ1-5, reads DGGITQSPKYLFRKEGQNVTLSCEQNLNHDAMYWYRQDPGQGLRLIYYSQIVNDFQKGDIAEGYSVSREKKESFPLTVTSAQKNPTAFYLCASKWGNSNQPQHFGDGTRLSIL.